The 27 T cell receptor beta chains below come from one sample, sequenced in a study of CD8 T cells in ankylosing spondylitis. Study outcomes and limitations: A motif in TCR beta, a set of 8 or 9 highly homologous variants, appeared characteristic of ankylosing spondylitis blood.

The antigens of these receptors remain unknown. Using its own MiXCR run on the 5' RACE reads, TCRdb lists one record per CDR3 protein. The table records about 750,000 distinct CDR3 sequences, around 20% of them present only once. Input material: blood, either unsorted or a sorted T cell fraction (not recorded which). The receptor set was obtained from a male donor with ankylosing spondylitis.

The genes are TRBV5-1 and TRBJ1-2; no clear D gene. Per the germline V gene, CDR1 is SGHRS and CDR2 is YFSETQ. The CDR3 runs 14 residues. V was shortened by 4 bases and J by 6 bases, with 16 bases between the two germline ends. The CDR3 protein is CASSGTHPSNGYTF. The CDR3 DNA is TGCGCCAGCAGCGGTACGCATCCCTCTAATGGCTACACCTTC. The full variable domain, in which reference TRBV5-1 and TRBJ1-2 provide the parts outside the CDR3, is KAGVTQTPRYLIKTRGQQVTLSCSPISGHRSVSWYQQTPGQGLQFLFEYFSETQRNKGNFPGRFSGRQFSNSRSEMNVSTLELGDSALYLCASSGTHPSNGYTFGSGTRLTVV.

This clonotype was seen only a few times. The chain combines TRBV3-1 with TRBJ1-5; D unresolved. Germline CDR1 LGHDT, CDR2 YNNKEL (reference sequence). The ends were cut back, 4 bases at V and 1 base at J, with 14 bases in the middle. This CDR3 has 16 residues. The CDR3 loop is CASSPSVTPSNQPQHF. CDR3 DNA sequence: TGTGCCAGCAGCCCATCTGTCACGCCAAGCAATCAGCCCCAGCATTTT.

This clonotype has more than one count but fewer than ten. The V call is TRBV7-9, the J call TRBJ1-1; no clear D gene. V lost 3 bases, J lost 2 bases, and 10 bases lay in between. From germline, CDR1 is SEHNR and CDR2 FQNEAQ (reference sequence). The CDR3 totals 14 residues. CDR3 protein: CASSFPSTNTEAFF. The CDR3 bases are TGTGCCAGCAGCTTCCCTTCGACCAACACTGAAGCTTTCTTT.

This clonotype has a handful of counts. The J gene is TRBJ2-1, the V gene TRBV3-1, with TRBD1 as a possible D gene (5 bases). The CDR3 is 14 amino acids. V gave up 1 base and J gave up 12 bases, with 16 bases separating them. Germline loops: CDR1 LGHDT, CDR2 YNNKEL (reference sequence). This CDR3 reads CASSQAWRRDGQFF. The DNA of the CDR3 is TGTGCCAGCAGCCAAGCGTGGCGCAGGGATGGGCAGTTCTTC.

This chain connects TRBV5-1 to TRBJ2-1, with 15 bases that match TRBD2. This CDR3 is 19 amino acids long. V lost 4 bases, J lost 1 base, and 9 bases stayed unmatched. The germline V gene encodes CDR1 SGHRS and CDR2 YFSETQ. The CDR3 sequence: CASSRTSGGAGLSYNEQFF. The DNA for the CDR3 is TGCGCCAGCAGCCGGACTAGCGGGGGGGCCGGTTTATCCTACAATGAGCAGTTCTTC.

This clonotype occurred a few times. This chain joins TRBV29-1 and TRBJ2-3; D uncertain. The length of the CDR3 is 12 residues. Trimming stripped 0 bases from V and 2 bases from J, with 3 bases between. The germline gives CDR1 SQVTM, CDR2 ANQGSEA. The CDR3: CSVEENTDTQYF. The CDR3 DNA reads TGCAGCGTTGAAGAGAACACAGATACGCAGTATTTT.

In DNA, the CDR3 is TGTGCCAGTAGTATGGTCATGACTAGCGGGAACGAGTACGAGCAGTACTTC. Translation: CASSMVMTSGNEYEQYF. The chain combines TRBV19 with TRBJ2-7, with TRBD2 matching over 11 bases. V gave up 3 bases and J gave up 4 bases; unmatched junction bases: 11. CDR3 size: 17 residues. Per the germline V gene, CDR1 is LNHDA and CDR2 is SQIVND (reference sequence). The complete variable domain, with remaining parts taken from reference TRBV19 and TRBJ2-7, reads DGGITQSPKYLFRKEGQNVTLSCEQNLNHDAMYWYRQDPGQGLRLIYYSQIVNDFQKGDIAEGYSVSREKKESFPLTVTSAQKNPTAFYLCASSMVMTSGNEYEQYFGPGTRLTVT.

The gene calls are TRBV5-1 and TRBJ1-1; no clear D gene. This CDR3 is built from 12 residues. CDR1 is SGHRS, CDR2 YFSETQ, per germline. Trimming took 1 base from V and 10 from J, leaving 11 bases between them. CDR3 sequence (DNA): TGCGCCAGCAGCTTGACGGCGGGTCCAGCTTTCTTT. Encoded protein: CASSLTAGPAFF. Supplemented by reference TRBV5-1 and TRBJ1-1, the full variable domain reads KAGVTQTPRYLIKTRGQQVTLSCSPISGHRSVSWYQQTPGQGLQFLFEYFSETQRNKGNFPGRFSGRQFSNSRSEMNVSTLELGDSALYLCASSLTAGPAFFGQGTRLTVV.

This clonotype was recorded a few times. The CDR3 loop is CASSYGDRPYEQYF. Written as DNA, the CDR3 is TGCGCCAGCAGCTACGGGGACAGACCCTACGAGCAGTACTTC. This chain uses TRBV5-1 with TRBJ2-7, with 7 bases lining up with TRBD1. The germline CDR1 and CDR2 sequences are SGHRS and YFSETQ. The CDR3 consists of 14 residues. The junction had 5 bases not matched to a gene; V was cut back by 3 bases and J by 2 bases. Drawing the rest from reference TRBV5-1 and TRBJ2-7, the complete variable domain is KAGVTQTPRYLIKTRGQQVTLSCSPISGHRSVSWYQQTPGQGLQFLFEYFSETQRNKGNFPGRFSGRQFSNSRSEMNVSTLELGDSALYLCASSYGDRPYEQYFGPGTRLTVT.

This clonotype has just a few counts. The chain links TRBV11-2 to TRBJ2-3, with D possibly being TRBD2 (7 bases). Trimming removed 5 bases at V and 8 bases at J, with 29 bases between. CDR3 length equals 18 residues. Germline CDR1 SGHAT, CDR2 FQNNGV. The CDR3 protein is CASSLTGTGRVSRGTQYF. For the CDR3, the DNA is TGTGCCAGCAGCCTGACCGGTACAGGGAGGGTATCACGGGGTACGCAGTATTTT.

This chain joins TRBV4-1 and TRBJ2-1; D perhaps matches TRBD1 (6 bases). CDR1 is MGHRA, CDR2 YSYEKL, per germline. The V gene lost 4 bases and the J gene lost 3 bases, with 13 bases spanning the gap. CDR3 size: 15 residues. The CDR3 DNA sequence: TGCGCCAGCAGCCGGTCTATGACAGGCTACAATGAGCAGTTCTTC. It yields the protein CASSRSMTGYNEQFF.

This clonotype appeared a few times. The chain has TRBV12-3 or TRBV12-4 and TRBJ2-1; either TRBD1 or TRBD2 may supply D (5 bases each). This CDR3 comprises 15 residues. V lost 3 bases to trimming and J lost 5 bases, with 14 bases between them. The CDR3 region is CASSFGAGLNNEQFF. The CDR3 DNA reads TGTGCCAGCAGTTTCGGGGCAGGGCTAAACAATGAGCAGTTCTTC.

This clonotype has just a few counts. The V and J genes are TRBV10-2 and TRBJ2-3; D ambiguous. Trimming removed 3 bases from V and 4 bases from J, with 2 bases in between. CDR1 WSHSY and CDR2 SAAADI come from the germline V gene. The CDR3 consists of 11 residues. The CDR3 region is CASSDPDTQYF. The CDR3 bases are TGCGCCAGCAGTGACCCAGATACGCAGTATTTT.

This clonotype was seen a few times. The chain links TRBV25-1 to TRBJ2-7; D remains unclear. CDR3 length: 15 amino acids. Germline CDR1 and CDR2: MGHDK and SYGVNS. V dropped 6 bases and J dropped 3 bases, with 18 bases sitting between them. The CDR3 loop is CASSVGTVPSYEQYF. In nucleotides, the CDR3 is TGTGCCAGCAGCGTCGGAACAGTCCCAAGCTACGAGCAGTACTTC.

The chain carries TRBV4-3 and TRBJ2-1, with 9 bases fitting TRBD2. Per germline, CDR1 LGHNA and CDR2 YSLEER. V lost 0 bases to trimming and J lost 3 bases; unmatched junction nucleotides: 6. The CDR3 consists of 17 residues. This chain's CDR3 is CASSQDVLAGIYNEQFF. The CDR3, as DNA: TGCGCCAGCAGCCAAGATGTACTAGCGGGCATCTACAATGAGCAGTTCTTC.

The V call is TRBV6-2 or TRBV6-3, the J call TRBJ1-3; no clear D. CDR3 length: 13 amino acids. V lost 5 bases and J 7 bases, leaving 12 bases between the germline ends. Per germline, CDR1 MNHEY and CDR2 SVGEGT. CDR3 bases: TGTGCCAGCAGTCGGCCGACGGTTAACACCATATATTTT. It encodes CASSRPTVNTIYF.

CDR3 residues: CASSLMGNQPQHF. The CDR3 DNA follows: TGTGCCAGCAGCTTGATGGGGAATCAGCCCCAGCATTTT. J is TRBJ1-5 and V is TRBV5-6; D unclear. V was trimmed by 1 base and J by 4 bases, leaving 6 bases between them. This CDR3 spans 13 amino acids. Per the germline V gene, CDR1 is SGHDT and CDR2 is YYEEEE.

This clonotype came up a few times. This chain uses TRBV5-1 with TRBJ1-3; the match to TRBD1 covers 7 bases. Per the germline V gene, CDR1 is SGHRS and CDR2 is YFSETQ. J was trimmed by 0 bases and V by 6 bases; bases with no gene match: 6. The CDR3 totals 15 residues. The CDR3 region is CASTQDRNSGNTIYF. The DNA of the CDR3 is TGCGCCAGCACGCAGGACAGGAACTCTGGAAACACCATATATTTT.

This clonotype was counted once. The rearrangement uses TRBV20-1 and TRBJ1-3, with D perhaps matching TRBD1 (5 bases). Trimming stripped 0 bases from V and 0 bases from J, with 9 bases between. The germline V gene encodes CDR1 DFQATT and CDR2 SNEGSKA (reference sequence). The CDR3 extends over 15 amino acids. CDR3 in amino acids: CSARDPGGSGNTIYF. The CDR3 DNA reads TGCAGTGCTAGAGATCCGGGGGGCTCTGGAAACACCATATATTTT.

This clonotype turned up a few times. J is TRBJ1-2 and V is TRBV7-9; no definite D call. Germline loops: CDR1 SEHNR, CDR2 FQNEAQ (reference sequence). The CDR3 length is 12 residues. The V and J ends lost 8 bases and 7 bases respectively, with 14 bases between them. CDR3 sequence reads: CASGPKEAGYTF. The CDR3 DNA reads TGTGCCAGCGGCCCCAAGGAGGCTGGCTACACCTTC.

The rearrangement joins TRBV5-7 to TRBJ1-2, with D perhaps matching TRBD1 (5 bases). TRBV5-7 is known as an ORF, though its function is uncertain. The CDR3 loop spans 13 amino acids. V lost 3 bases, J lost 4 bases, and 10 bases lay in between. Written as DNA, the CDR3 is TGTGCCAGCAGCTGGGGACCGACCTATGGCTACACCTTC. This translates into CASSWGPTYGYTF.

The J gene is TRBJ2-2, the V gene TRBV7-9; no clear D. The CDR3 runs to 13 residues. Germline V lookup: CDR1 SEHNR, CDR2 FQNEAQ (reference sequence). V was cut by 6 bases and J by 5 bases, with 10 bases left in between. Here the CDR3 DNA reads TGTGCCAGCAGGCAAACAGTTACCGGGGAGCTGTTTTTT. This translates into CASRQTVTGELFF. The entire variable domain, with the rest obtained from reference TRBV7-9 and TRBJ2-2, is as follows: DTGVSQNPRHKITKRGQNVTFRCDPISEHNRLYWYRQTLGQGPEFLTYFQNEAQLEKSRLLSDRFSAERPKGSFSTLEIQRTEQGDSAMYLCASRQTVTGELFFGEGSRLTVL.

This chain uses TRBV11-1 with TRBJ2-2; D possibly corresponds to TRBD2 (5 bases). CDR1 and CDR2 (germline): SGHAT, FQDESV (reference sequence). Trimming took off 3 bases at V and 4 bases at J, with 15 bases between the two ends. The CDR3 extends over 16 amino acids. The CDR3 DNA reads TGTGCCAGCAGCTTTTCGGACGGGAAAATCACCGGGGAGCTGTTTTTT. Protein sequence: CASSFSDGKITGELFF.

This sequence joins TRBV15 and TRBJ1-1; the D is unclear. This CDR3 spans 13 amino acids. The V and J ends lost 0 bases and 5 bases respectively, with 7 bases between them. CDR1 is LNHNV, CDR2 YYDKDF, per germline (reference sequence). CDR3 sequence (DNA): TGTGCCACCAGCAGAGATTTGGTGACTGAAGCTTTCTTT. It specifies CATSRDLVTEAFF.

The chain joins TRBV4-3 to TRBJ2-1; TRBD2 aligns across 10 bases. Unmatched junction bases numbered 5, after V lost 0 bases and J lost 3 bases. Germline-derived CDR1 and CDR2 are LGHNA and YSLEER. The CDR3 consists of 17 residues. The CDR3 spells CASSQDPASGSYNEQFF. In DNA form, the CDR3 reads TGCGCCAGCAGCCAAGACCCGGCTAGCGGGAGCTACAATGAGCAGTTCTTC.

The chain joins TRBV12-3 or TRBV12-4 to TRBJ2-3, with 14 bases aligning to TRBD2. The CDR3 loop spans 17 amino acids. V dropped 5 bases and J dropped 6; count of bases not matched to a gene: 10. CDR3 nucleotide sequence: TGTGCCAGCAGTACTGGGACTAGCGGGAGAGAGGGGGATACGCAGTATTTT. Amino acids: CASSTGTSGREGDTQYF.

This clonotype was observed a few times. The chain joins TRBV15 to TRBJ2-1; 13 nucleotides match TRBD2. Germline CDR1 and CDR2: LNHNV and YYDKDF (reference sequence). The CDR3 sequence is 16 residues long. V lost 3 bases, J lost 7 bases, and 6 bases stayed unmatched. CDR3 DNA: TGTGCCACCAGCAGTCGGACTAGCGGGAGTTGGAATGAGCAGTTCTTC. As protein: CATSSRTSGSWNEQFF.